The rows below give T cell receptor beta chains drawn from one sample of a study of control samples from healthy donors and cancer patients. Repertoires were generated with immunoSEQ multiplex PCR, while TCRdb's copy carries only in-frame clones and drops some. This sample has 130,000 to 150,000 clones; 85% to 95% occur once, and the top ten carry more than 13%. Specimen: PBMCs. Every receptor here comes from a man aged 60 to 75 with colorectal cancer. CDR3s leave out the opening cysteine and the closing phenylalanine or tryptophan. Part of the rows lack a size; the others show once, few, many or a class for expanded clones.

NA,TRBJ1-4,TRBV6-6,ASSYSANEKLF
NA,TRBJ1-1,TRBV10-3,AISGPMENTEAF
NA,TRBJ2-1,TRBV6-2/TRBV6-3,ASSSLPGTGMRFGEQF
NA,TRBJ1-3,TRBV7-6,ASSSAITLLGNTIY
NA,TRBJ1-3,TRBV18,ASSPRSGNSFSGNTIY
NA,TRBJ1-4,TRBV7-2,ASSLDRGANEKLF
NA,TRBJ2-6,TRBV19,ASSPNGRAGANVLT
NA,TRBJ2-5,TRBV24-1,ATSDLQAETQY
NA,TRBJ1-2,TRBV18,ASSPPSTSYGYT
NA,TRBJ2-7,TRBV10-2,ASSETLSPGMGFLGQY
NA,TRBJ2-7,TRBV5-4,ASSFTGSGEQY
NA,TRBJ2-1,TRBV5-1,ASRIEGSYNEQF
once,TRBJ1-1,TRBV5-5,ASSLGRHGDTEAF
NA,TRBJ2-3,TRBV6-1,ASSEAGGASTDTQY
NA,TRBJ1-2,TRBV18,ASSPPGAGYGYT
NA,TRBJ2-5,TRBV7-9,ASSFTGETQY
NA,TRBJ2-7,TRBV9,ASSVGGGGGYEQY
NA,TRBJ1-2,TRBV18,ASSPRQGAQGYT
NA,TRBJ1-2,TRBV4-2,ASSQSVGYGYT
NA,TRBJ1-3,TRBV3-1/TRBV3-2,ASSQDVRTADTIY
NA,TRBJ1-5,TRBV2,ASSGVGASNQPQH
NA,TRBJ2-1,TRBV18,ASSPIGRGSYNEQF
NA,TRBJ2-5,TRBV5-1,ASSLAGGQETQY
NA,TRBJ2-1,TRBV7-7,ATRELAGGEQF
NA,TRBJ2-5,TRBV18,ASSPPSGQETQY
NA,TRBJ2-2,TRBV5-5,ASSRTGVSNTGELF
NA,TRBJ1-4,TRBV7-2,ASSLGGTNEKLF
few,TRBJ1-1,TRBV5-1,ASSFRTGGYMNTEAF
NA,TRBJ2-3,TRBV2,ASSGDSTDTQY
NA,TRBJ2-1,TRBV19,ASSIEQGRGEQF
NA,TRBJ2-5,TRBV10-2,ASQRRWETQY
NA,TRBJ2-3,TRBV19,ASSPTGGGQSEY
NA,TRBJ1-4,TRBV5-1,ASSTGQGGEKLF
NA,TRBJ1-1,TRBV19,ASSIAVSGTEAF
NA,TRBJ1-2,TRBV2,ASSEPGQNGYT
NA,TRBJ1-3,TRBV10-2,ASSPQENTIY
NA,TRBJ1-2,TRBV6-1,ASSEPDQGFYGYT
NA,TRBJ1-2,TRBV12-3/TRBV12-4,ASFKTANYGYT
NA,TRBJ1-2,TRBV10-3,AISENRAYGYT
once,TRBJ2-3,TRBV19,ASSATGGGNTDTQY
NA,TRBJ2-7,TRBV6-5,ASRDRGATYEQY